Below are 20 T cell receptor beta chains sequenced from a single sample in a study of blood T cells in healthy people across ages. Together with a sample-barcoded 5' primer, a J-beta primer mix was included in a second PCR lasting about 6 to 11 cycles. TCRdb independently ran MiXCR on the 5' RACE reads; one entry per CDR3 protein. The sample includes 550,000 to 700,000 distinct CDR3 sequences, roughly a quarter of them seen just once. Sequenced: blood. These receptors were obtained from a woman in her 70s in good health.

The sample holds many counts of this clonotype. The chain has TRBV11-3 and TRBJ2-5, with 7 bases identical to TRBD2. Germline loops: CDR1 SGHNT, CDR2 YENEEA. J gave up 4 bases and V 5 bases, and 4 bases lay outside the gene matches. CDR3 length: 13 amino acids. CDR3 nucleotide sequence: TGTGCCAGCAGCGATTCGGGGGGAGAGACCCAGTACTTC. It codes for CASSDSGGETQYF. The variable domain in full, completed from reference TRBV11-3 and TRBJ2-5, reads EAGVVQSPRYKIIEKKQPVAFWCNPISGHNTLYWYLQNLGQGPELLIRYENEEAVDDSQLPKDRFSAERLKGVDSTLKIQPAELGDSAVYLCASSDSGGETQYFGPGTRLLVL.

This clonotype was detected a few times. V is TRBV10-3 and J is TRBJ2-7; 11 nucleotides match TRBD2. V lost 8 bases to trimming and J lost 5 bases; unmatched junction nucleotides: 5. CDR1 is ENHRY, CDR2 SYGVKD, per germline. This CDR3 comprises 13 residues. The CDR3 loop is CAIARLAGNEQYF. For the CDR3, the DNA is TGTGCCATCGCTAGACTAGCGGGGAACGAGCAGTACTTC.

The table lists this clonotype with a few counts. J is TRBJ2-1 and V is TRBV11-2, with D perhaps assigned TRBD1 or TRBD2 (7 bases each). V was trimmed by 6 bases and J by 6 bases, leaving 18 bases between them. Germline V gene data show CDR1 as SGHAT and CDR2 as FQNNGV. The length of the CDR3 is 15 residues. The CDR3 DNA is TGTGCCAGCAGTACCCAGGGGGGGGGAGTCAATGAGCAGTTCTTC. This encodes CASSTQGGGVNEQFF.

This clonotype was observed a few times. This rearrangement joins TRBV20-1 to TRBJ1-1; no reliable D call. The CDR3 covers 15 residues. Trimming stripped 6 bases from V and 2 bases from J, with 19 bases between. Germline V CDR1 and CDR2: DFQATT, SNEGSKA (reference sequence). CDR3 nucleotides: TGCAGTGCCTCTCGTACCGAGGCAATAAACACTGAAGCTTTCTTT. As protein: CSASRTEAINTEAFF.

The rearrangement uses TRBV28 and TRBJ1-2; D perhaps matches TRBD1 (5 bases). Between the trimmed V and J ends, which lost 6 bases and 7 bases, there was a span of 21 bases. This CDR3 spans 15 amino acids. Looked up from germline, CDR1 is MDHEN and CDR2 is SYDVKM. DNA for the CDR3: TGTGCCAGCAGCCCCGGGACCGCACCGAGGGGTGGCTACACCTTC. This sequence encodes CASSPGTAPRGGYTF.

The rearrangement links TRBV29-1 to TRBJ2-1, with 8 nucleotides matching TRBD2. In germline, CDR1 is SQVTM, CDR2 ANQGSEA. Trimming at V came to 4 bases and at J to 8 bases, leaving 4 bases not matched to a gene. This CDR3 has 12 amino acids. CDR3 sequence reads: CSVARGGDEQFF. The CDR3 DNA reads as TGCAGCGTTGCCCGGGGGGGCGATGAGCAGTTCTTC.

This clonotype appeared a single time. The CDR3 sequence is CSVRPVAGANVLTF. As DNA, the CDR3 is TGCAGCGTCCGCCCTGTGGCTGGGGCCAACGTCCTGACTTTC. V and J are TRBV29-1 and TRBJ2-6; no reliable D call. Between the trimmed V and J ends, which lost 6 bases and 2 bases, there was a span of 11 bases. Germline loops: CDR1 SQVTM, CDR2 ANQGSEA. This CDR3 spans 14 amino acids.

V and J are TRBV29-1 and TRBJ2-7; the D gene is possibly TRBD1 (5 bases). V dropped 5 bases and J dropped 2 bases, with 10 bases sitting between them. CDR3 length: 12 amino acids. Per germline, CDR1 SQVTM and CDR2 ANQGSEA. This CDR3 reads CSVTGYAYEQYF. DNA for the CDR3: TGCAGCGTTACAGGTTATGCCTACGAGCAGTACTTC.

In this sample, this clonotype turned up once. V gene TRBV3-1 combines with J gene TRBJ2-1; 8 nucleotides align to TRBD1. V dropped 4 bases and J dropped 12; count of bases not matched to a gene: 8. Germline lookup yields CDR1 LGHDT and CDR2 YNNKEL (reference sequence). The CDR3 consists of 13 residues. In nucleotides, the CDR3 is TGTGCCAGCAGCCTTGACAGGGGCAGAGGGCAGTTCTTC. Residues: CASSLDRGRGQFF.

The chain couples TRBV4-3 to TRBJ2-5; D tentatively reads TRBD1 or TRBD2 (5 bases each). Germline lookup yields CDR1 LGHNA and CDR2 YSLEER. V was cut by 0 bases and J by 5 bases, with 22 bases left in between. The CDR3 spans 18 residues. CDR3 in amino acids: CASSQDAGLRGGKETQYF. For the CDR3, the DNA is TGCGCCAGCAGCCAAGATGCAGGGCTACGTGGGGGTAAGGAGACCCAGTACTTC.

The J gene is TRBJ2-5, the V gene TRBV12-3 or TRBV12-4, with 14 bases matching TRBD2. This CDR3 is 17 amino acids long. Losses at the gene ends were 5 bases for V and 0 bases for J; bases not matched to a gene: 5. The CDR3 bases are TGTGCCAGCAGTGGACTAGCGGGGGGCCAGTACCAAGAGACCCAGTACTTC. The encoded protein is CASSGLAGGQYQETQYF.

The chain links TRBV2 to TRBJ2-2; D is perhaps TRBD1 (5 bases). CDR1 and CDR2 from the germline V gene are SNHLY and FYNNEI. The CDR3 totals 13 residues. With 10 bases removed from V and 5 bases from J, the gap between germline ends came to 14 bases. CDR3 loop: CANRTDRTGELFF. The CDR3 DNA reads as TGTGCCAACAGGACGGACCGGACCGGGGAGCTGTTTTTT.

This clonotype was counted only a few times. CDR3 sequence (DNA): TGCAGTGCTAGAGATCGGACTGGGTATGAAAAACTGTTTTTT. As protein: CSARDRTGYEKLFF. The J gene is TRBJ1-4, the V gene TRBV20-1; no firm D call. Per the germline V gene, CDR1 is DFQATT and CDR2 is SNEGSKA (reference sequence). V shed 0 bases and J shed 6 bases, with 11 bases lying between them. This CDR3 comprises 14 residues.

The chain couples TRBV7-2 to TRBJ2-7; D not resolved. V was shortened by 2 bases and J by 4 bases, with 15 bases between the two germline ends. Germline-derived CDR1 and CDR2 are SGHTA and FQGNSA. The CDR3 has 15 amino acids. Here the CDR3 DNA reads TGTGCCAGCAGCTTAAGTCGGCAGGTTGTGTACGAGCAGTACTTC. Its protein product is CASSLSRQVVYEQYF.

This clonotype was detected a few times. The chain combines TRBV20-1 with TRBJ2-2; D possibly corresponds to TRBD2 (5 bases). The V and J ends lost 6 bases and 1 base respectively, with 18 bases between them. Looked up from germline, CDR1 is DFQATT and CDR2 is SNEGSKA (reference sequence). This CDR3 contains 16 residues. CDR3 nucleotides: TGCAGTGCCACCCGGACTGACGAACGGAACACCGGGGAGCTGTTTTTT. Protein sequence: CSATRTDERNTGELFF.

This clonotype was recorded many times. The CDR3 sequence: CASSHRTDRGGYTF. CDR3 DNA: TGTGCCAGCAGCCACCGAACCGACAGGGGCGGCTACACCTTC. V usage is TRBV3-1 and J usage is TRBJ1-2; 8 bases map to TRBD1. With V trimmed by 3 bases and J by 8 bases, 8 bases remained unmatched. Per germline, CDR1 LGHDT and CDR2 YNNKEL (reference sequence). The CDR3 is made up of 14 amino acids.

The sample holds many counts of this clonotype. The chain uses TRBV27 and TRBJ2-5; no reliable D call. The germline V gene encodes CDR1 MNHEY and CDR2 SMNVEV (reference sequence). The V and J ends lost 6 bases and 5 bases respectively, with 7 bases between them. The CDR3 loop spans 11 amino acids. The CDR3 coding sequence is TGTGCCAGCAGCTCCCGGGAGACCCAGTACTTC. This encodes CASSSRETQYF.

In this sample, this clonotype turned up a few times. This sequence joins TRBV6-5 and TRBJ1-1, with a possible D match to TRBD1 (6 bases). Germline V gives CDR1 MNHEY, CDR2 SVGAGI. V lost 0 bases, J lost 9 bases, and 14 bases lay in between. The CDR3 sequence is 14 residues long. CDR3 residues: CASSYSGRGGKAFF. The CDR3 DNA reads TGTGCCAGCAGTTACTCGGGCAGAGGGGGAAAAGCTTTCTTT.

At least ten counts were recorded for this clonotype. The V gene is TRBV7-3, the J gene TRBJ1-1; no clear D gene. The CDR3 is 14 residues long. Trimming left V 1 base short and J 0 bases short, with 6 bases between. CDR1 and CDR2 from the germline V gene are SGHTA and FQGTGA. CDR3 coding DNA: TGTGCCAGCAGCTTAAATGGAATGAACACTGAAGCTTTCTTT. Translated: CASSLNGMNTEAFF.

The rearrangement uses TRBV5-1 and TRBJ2-5; 12 bases line up with TRBD2. The germline V gene has CDR1 SGHRS and CDR2 YFSETQ. The length of the CDR3 is 16 residues. The junction had 12 bases not matched to a gene; V was cut back by 3 bases and J by 9 bases. The CDR3 sequence: CASSSSRLAGEAAQYF. For the CDR3, the DNA is TGCGCCAGCAGCTCGTCCAGACTAGCGGGGGAGGCCGCCCAGTACTTC.